A single sample is the source of the 22 T cell receptor beta chains below, sequenced in a study of technical replicates of blood from a handful of donors. Sequenced by immunoSEQ multiplex PCR; TCRdb stores in-frame clones only, minus some. This table has 55,000 to 75,000 clones, about 95% appearing once. Specimen: PBMCs. The receptors were gathered from a human donor in good health. Some clones in this sample may be carry-over from other donors' samples.

CDR3 protein: CASSSGQGAEETQYF. The CDR3 DNA is TGCGCCAGCAGCTCGGGACAGGGGGCAGAGGAGACCCAGTACTTC. The V and J genes are TRBV5-1 and TRBJ2-5, with 12 bases fitting TRBD1. The CDR3 runs to 15 residues. CDR1 is SGHRS, CDR2 YFSETQ, per germline. The V gene end was trimmed by 3 bases and the J gene end by 5 bases; junction bases not matched to a gene: 5.

The chain is built from TRBV5-4 and TRBJ1-1; D possibly corresponds to TRBD1 (5 bases). The germline CDR1 and CDR2 sequences are SGHNT and YYREEE (reference sequence). The CDR3 is made up of 12 amino acids. V was trimmed by 4 bases and J by 4 bases, leaving 8 bases between them. This CDR3 is CASSGAGTEAFF. The CDR3 DNA is TGTGCCAGCAGCGGGGCCGGCACTGAAGCTTTCTTT.

The genes are TRBV7-6 and TRBJ2-1, with D possibly matching TRBD2 (6 bases). Germline values: CDR1 SGHVS, CDR2 FNYEAQ. The germline V and J ends were trimmed by 5 bases and 10 bases, with 21 bases remaining between them. The CDR3 is made up of 15 amino acids. For the CDR3, the DNA is TGTGCCAGCAGCAAACGGGGAGGTTCTAATGCGGAGCAGTTCTTC. Translating it yields CASSKRGGSNAEQFF.

The chain has TRBV2 and TRBJ1-5; 7 nucleotides line up with TRBD1. Per the germline V gene, CDR1 is SNHLY and CDR2 is FYNNEI. J lost 7 bases, V lost 5 bases, and 8 bases had no gene match. The CDR3 totals 14 residues. The CDR3 DNA reads TGTGCCAGCAGTCGACAGGGCCCAAGGCAGCCCCAGCATTTT. Protein sequence: CASSRQGPRQPQHF.

V and J are TRBV27 and TRBJ2-1; the match to TRBD2 covers 9 bases. V lost 3 bases to trimming and J lost 14 bases; unmatched junction nucleotides: 8. The CDR3 is 13 residues long. The germline V gene has CDR1 MNHEY and CDR2 SMNVEV (reference sequence). DNA for the CDR3: TGTGCCAGCAGTTTTCTAGCGGGAACGCCGGAGTTCTTC. Encoded protein: CASSFLAGTPEFF.

The rearrangement joins TRBV5-5 to TRBJ2-2, with D possibly matching TRBD1 (6 bases). V was shortened by 4 bases and J by 2 bases, with 15 bases between the two germline ends. CDR3 length: 16 amino acids. Per germline, CDR1 SGHKS and CDR2 YYEKEE (reference sequence). CDR3 sequence (DNA): TGTGCCAGCAGCCGGGCCGGGACACCTAACACCGGGGAGCTGTTTTTT. Translating gives CASSRAGTPNTGELFF.

CDR3 nucleotide sequence: TGTGCCAGCGGGGGACAGGGTCCCGGGAGTCTCGGCTACACCTTC. This codes for CASGGQGPGSLGYTF. The rearrangement joins TRBV2 to TRBJ1-2; 9 bases are shared with TRBD1. The germline V gene has CDR1 SNHLY and CDR2 FYNNEI. V was pared by 8 bases and J by 8 bases, with 15 bases of the junction left unmatched. This CDR3 is 15 amino acids long.

The chain carries TRBV5-4 and TRBJ2-7; 13 bases fit TRBD2. The germline gives CDR1 SGHNT, CDR2 YYREEE (reference sequence). The CDR3 runs to 16 residues. Germline trimming cut 4 bases from V and 4 bases from J; bases unmatched to any gene: 8. This CDR3 reads CASSPGLAGIFYEQYF. The CDR3 DNA sequence: TGTGCCAGCAGCCCGGGACTAGCGGGGATCTTTTACGAGCAGTACTTC.

V usage is TRBV28 and J usage is TRBJ1-2; TRBD1 matches at 7 bases. Germline loops: CDR1 MDHEN, CDR2 SYDVKM. This CDR3 is built from 14 residues. Trimming at V came to 2 bases and at J to 5 bases, leaving 5 bases not matched to a gene. This CDR3 reads CASSLGGQEYGYTF. Here the CDR3 DNA reads TGTGCCAGCAGTTTAGGAGGACAGGAGTATGGCTACACCTTC.

The chain is built from TRBV2 and TRBJ2-5; 11 nucleotides line up with TRBD2. J gave up 7 bases and V 4 bases, and 11 bases lay outside the gene matches. The CDR3 totals 16 residues. Looked up from germline, CDR1 is SNHLY and CDR2 is FYNNEI. In DNA form, the CDR3 reads TGTGCCAGCAGTGTGGGGACTAGCGGCTCGGCGGGGACCCAGTACTTC. Amino acids: CASSVGTSGSAGTQYF.

The rearrangement uses TRBV29-1 and TRBJ1-1, with D uncertain. CDR1 and CDR2 from the germline V gene are SQVTM and ANQGSEA. V was pared by 6 bases and J by 0 bases, with 8 bases between. The CDR3 length is 12 residues. The CDR3 DNA sequence: TGCAGCGTCTCTCAGGTGAACACTGAAGCTTTCTTT. It specifies CSVSQVNTEAFF.

The V gene is TRBV7-9, the J gene TRBJ2-1; TRBD2 aligns across 9 bases. Germline CDR1 and CDR2: SEHNR and FQNEAQ (reference sequence). This CDR3 comprises 16 residues. V was pared by 7 bases and J by 10 bases, with 17 bases of the junction left unmatched. CDR3: CASTPPGLAISDEQFF. CDR3 coding DNA: TGTGCCAGCACCCCGCCGGGACTAGCAATTTCTGACGAGCAGTTCTTC.

This chain connects TRBV28 to TRBJ1-2; 10 bases agree with TRBD1. The germline CDR1 and CDR2 sequences are MDHEN and SYDVKM. The trim removed 5 bases at V and 8 bases at J, leaving 8 bases unmatched. The length of the CDR3 is 14 residues. In nucleotides, the CDR3 is TGTGCCAGCAGTCCACCGGACAGGGGGTACGGCTACACCTTC. Encoded protein: CASSPPDRGYGYTF.

This chain links TRBV5-1 with TRBJ2-1, with D possibly matching TRBD1 (5 bases). The V end lost 5 bases, the J end lost 3 bases, and 12 bases lay between the germline ends. Germline CDR1 SGHRS, CDR2 YFSETQ. This CDR3 contains 14 residues. This chain's CDR3 is CASRKDNYYNEQFF. In DNA form, the CDR3 reads TGCGCCAGCAGAAAGGACAACTACTACAATGAGCAGTTCTTC.

The chain joins TRBV5-1 to TRBJ2-6; 11 bases are a match to TRBD2. The CDR3 covers 18 residues. Trimming at V came to 1 base and at J to 0 bases, leaving 3 bases not matched to a gene. The germline CDR1 and CDR2 sequences are SGHRS and YFSETQ. CDR3 nucleotides: TGCGCCAGCAGCTTGATAGCGGGGGGGAGCTCTGGGGCCAACGTCCTGACTTTC. Translated, it gives CASSLIAGGSSGANVLTF.

CDR3 loop: CATTSGTFKWDTIYF. In DNA form, the CDR3 reads TGTGCCACCACATCAGGGACTTTTAAATGGGACACCATATATTTT. V usage is TRBV19 and J usage is TRBJ1-3, with D tentatively TRBD1 (5 bases). Deletions cut 10 bases from V and 8 bases from J, with 24 bases between. The CDR3 loop spans 15 amino acids. The germline V gene encodes CDR1 LNHDA and CDR2 SQIVND (reference sequence).

The chain is built from TRBV27 and TRBJ2-1; 7 bases are shared with TRBD2. Germline V gene lookup returns CDR1 MNHEY and CDR2 SMNVEV (reference sequence). V lost 3 bases and J lost 10; bases outside the gene matches: 9. This CDR3 has 14 residues. The CDR3 sequence: CASSFREDPNEQFF. The DNA of the CDR3 is TGTGCCAGCAGTTTCCGGGAGGACCCTAACGAGCAGTTCTTC.

V usage is TRBV5-4 and J usage is TRBJ1-2; D may be TRBD1 (5 bases). There are 14 residues in the CDR3. V was cut by 5 bases and J by 4 bases, with 15 bases left in between. Germline values: CDR1 SGHNT, CDR2 YYREEE (reference sequence). CDR3 residues: CASRGPGDPYGYTF. The DNA of the CDR3 is TGTGCCAGCAGAGGCCCGGGGGATCCCTATGGCTACACCTTC.

V is TRBV11-1 and J is TRBJ1-2; D not certain. V lost 1 base, J lost 4 bases, and 13 bases lay in between. Germline CDR1 and CDR2: SGHAT and FQDESV (reference sequence). The CDR3 has 15 residues. The chain's CDR3 is CASSLVPGHGYGYTF. Written as DNA, the CDR3 is TGTGCCAGCAGCTTAGTCCCGGGTCACGGCTATGGCTACACCTTC.

The CDR3 DNA reads TGCGCCAGCAGCTCGACTAGCGGGCCTTACAATGAGCAGTTCTTC. It translates to CASSSTSGPYNEQFF. V is TRBV4-3 and J is TRBJ2-1; 10 bases map to TRBD2. J lost 4 bases, V lost 5 bases, and 5 bases had no gene match. The V gene's germline CDR1 is LGHNA and CDR2 YSLEER. The CDR3 contains 15 residues.

Here the CDR3 DNA reads TGTGCCAGCAGCTTGGCCCACGGGGAGACCCAGTACTTC. It is translated as CASSLAHGETQYF. The chain combines TRBV5-8 with TRBJ2-5; D gene unclear. The CDR3 covers 13 residues. The V gene's germline CDR1 is SGHTS and CDR2 YDEGEE. The V end lost 0 bases, the J end lost 5 bases, and 8 bases lay between the germline ends. Complete variable domain (other parts from reference TRBV5-8 and TRBJ2-5): EAGVTQSPTHLIKTRGQQATLRCSPISGHTSVYWYQQALGLGLQFLLWYDEGEERNRGNFPPRFSGRQFPNYSSELNVNALELEDSALYLCASSLAHGETQYFGPGTRLLVL.

In DNA, the CDR3 is TGTGCCAGCAGCTTCGGTGGGGCAGATGGAAACACCATATATTTT. This codes for CASSFGGADGNTIYF. The chain carries TRBV5-6 and TRBJ1-3, with D maybe TRBD1 (5 bases). CDR1 and CDR2 from the germline V gene are SGHDT and YYEEEE. Trimming took 2 bases from V and 3 from J, leaving 12 bases between them. This CDR3 has 15 amino acids. Looking up the rest from reference TRBV5-6 and TRBJ1-3 gives the full variable domain: DAGVTQSPTHLIKTRGQQVTLRCSPKSGHDTVSWYQQALGQGPQFIFQYYEEEERQRGNFPDRFSGHQFPNYSSELNVNALLLGDSALYLCASSFGGADGNTIYFGEGSWLTVV.